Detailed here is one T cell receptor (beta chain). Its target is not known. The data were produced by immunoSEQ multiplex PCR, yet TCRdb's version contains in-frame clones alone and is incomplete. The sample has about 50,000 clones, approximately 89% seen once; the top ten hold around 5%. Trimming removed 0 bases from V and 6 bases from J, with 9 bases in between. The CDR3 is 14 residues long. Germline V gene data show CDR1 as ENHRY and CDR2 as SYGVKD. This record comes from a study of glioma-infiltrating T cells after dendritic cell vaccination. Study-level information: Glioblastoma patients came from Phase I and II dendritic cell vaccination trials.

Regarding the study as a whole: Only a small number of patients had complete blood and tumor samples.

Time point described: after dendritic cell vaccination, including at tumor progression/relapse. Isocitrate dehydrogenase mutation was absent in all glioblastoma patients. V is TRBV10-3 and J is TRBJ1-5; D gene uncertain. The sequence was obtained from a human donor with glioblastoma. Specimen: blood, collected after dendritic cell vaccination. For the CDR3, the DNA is TGTGCCATCAGTGAGTCGAGATCGGGTCAGCCCCAGCATTTT. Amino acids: CAISESRSGQPQHF.